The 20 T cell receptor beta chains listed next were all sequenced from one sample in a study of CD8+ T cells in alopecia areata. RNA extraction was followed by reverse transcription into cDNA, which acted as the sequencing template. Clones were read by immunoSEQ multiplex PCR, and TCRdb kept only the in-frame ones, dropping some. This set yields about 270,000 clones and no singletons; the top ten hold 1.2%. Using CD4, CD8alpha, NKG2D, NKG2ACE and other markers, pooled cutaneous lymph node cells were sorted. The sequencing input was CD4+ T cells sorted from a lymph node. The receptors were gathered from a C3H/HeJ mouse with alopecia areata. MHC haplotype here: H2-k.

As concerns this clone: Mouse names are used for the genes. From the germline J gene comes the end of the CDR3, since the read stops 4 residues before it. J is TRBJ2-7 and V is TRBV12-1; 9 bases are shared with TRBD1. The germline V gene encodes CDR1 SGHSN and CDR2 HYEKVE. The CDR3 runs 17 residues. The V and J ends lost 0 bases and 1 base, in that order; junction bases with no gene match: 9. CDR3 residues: CASSLEDRGRGSYEQYF. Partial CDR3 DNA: TGTGCCAGCTCTCTCGAGGACAGGGGAAGGGGGTCCTAT.

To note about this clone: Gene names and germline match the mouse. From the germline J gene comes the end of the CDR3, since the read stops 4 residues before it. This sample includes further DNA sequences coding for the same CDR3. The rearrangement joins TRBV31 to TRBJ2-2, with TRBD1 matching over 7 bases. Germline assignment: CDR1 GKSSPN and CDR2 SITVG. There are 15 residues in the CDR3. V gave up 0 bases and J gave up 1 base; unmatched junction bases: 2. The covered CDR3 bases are TGTGCCTGGAGTCTGGGGACAGTAAACACCGGG. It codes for CAWSLGTVNTG. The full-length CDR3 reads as CAWSLGTVNTGQLYF.

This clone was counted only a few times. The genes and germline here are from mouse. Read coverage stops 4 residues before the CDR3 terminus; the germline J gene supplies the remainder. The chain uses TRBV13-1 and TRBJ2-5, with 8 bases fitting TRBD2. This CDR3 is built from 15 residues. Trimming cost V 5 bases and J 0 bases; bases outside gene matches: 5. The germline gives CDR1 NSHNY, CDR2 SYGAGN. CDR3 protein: CASSGDWSNQDTQYF. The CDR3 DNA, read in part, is TGTGCCAGCAGCGGGGACTGGAGTAACCAAGAC.

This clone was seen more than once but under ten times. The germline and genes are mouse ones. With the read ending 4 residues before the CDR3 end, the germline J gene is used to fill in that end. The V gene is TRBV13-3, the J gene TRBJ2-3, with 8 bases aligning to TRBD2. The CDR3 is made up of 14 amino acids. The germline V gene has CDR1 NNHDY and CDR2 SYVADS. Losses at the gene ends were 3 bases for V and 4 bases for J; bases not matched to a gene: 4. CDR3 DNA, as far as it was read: TGTGCCAGCAGTGGCCTGGGGGGATCAGAA. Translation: CASSGLGGSE. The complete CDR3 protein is CASSGLGGSETLYF.

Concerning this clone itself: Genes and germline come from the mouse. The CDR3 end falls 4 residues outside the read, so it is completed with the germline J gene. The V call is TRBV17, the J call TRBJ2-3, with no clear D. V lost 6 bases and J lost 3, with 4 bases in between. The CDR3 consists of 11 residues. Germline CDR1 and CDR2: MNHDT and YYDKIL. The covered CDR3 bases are TGTGCTAGCAGCAGGGCAGAA. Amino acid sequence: CASSRAE. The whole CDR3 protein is CASSRAETLYF.

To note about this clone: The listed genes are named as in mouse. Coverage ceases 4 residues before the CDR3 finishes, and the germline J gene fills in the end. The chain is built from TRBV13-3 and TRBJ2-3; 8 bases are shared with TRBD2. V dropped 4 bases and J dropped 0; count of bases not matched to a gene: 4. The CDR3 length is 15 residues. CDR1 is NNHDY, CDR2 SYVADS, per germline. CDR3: CASSYWGNSAETLYF. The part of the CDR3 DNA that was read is TGTGCCAGCAGTTACTGGGGGAATAGTGCAGAA.

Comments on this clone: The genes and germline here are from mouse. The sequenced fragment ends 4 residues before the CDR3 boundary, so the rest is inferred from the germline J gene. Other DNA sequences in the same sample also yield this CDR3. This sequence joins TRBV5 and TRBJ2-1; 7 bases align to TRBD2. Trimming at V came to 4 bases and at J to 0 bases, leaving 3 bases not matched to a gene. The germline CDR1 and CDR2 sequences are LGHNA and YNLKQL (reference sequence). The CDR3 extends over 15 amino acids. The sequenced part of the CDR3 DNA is TGTGCCAGCAGCCCCGCTGGGGGTAACTATGCT. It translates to CASSPAGGNYA. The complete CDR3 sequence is CASSPAGGNYAEQFF.

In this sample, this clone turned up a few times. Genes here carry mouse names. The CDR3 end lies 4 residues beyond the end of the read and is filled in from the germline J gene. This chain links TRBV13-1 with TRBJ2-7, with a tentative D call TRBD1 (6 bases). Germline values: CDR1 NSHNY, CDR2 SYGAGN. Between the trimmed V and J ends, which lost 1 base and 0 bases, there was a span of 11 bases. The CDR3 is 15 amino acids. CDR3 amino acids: CASSDHQGSSYEQYF. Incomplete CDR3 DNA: TGTGCCAGCAGTGATCATCAGGGGAGCTCCTAT.

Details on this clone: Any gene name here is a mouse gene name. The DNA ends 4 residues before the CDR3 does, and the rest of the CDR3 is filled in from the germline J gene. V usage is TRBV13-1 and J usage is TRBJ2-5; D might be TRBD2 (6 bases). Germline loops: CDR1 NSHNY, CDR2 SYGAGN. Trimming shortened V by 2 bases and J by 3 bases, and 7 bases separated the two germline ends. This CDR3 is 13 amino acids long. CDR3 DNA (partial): TGTGCCAGCAGTGAAACTGGGCAAGAC. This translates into CASSETGQD. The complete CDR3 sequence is CASSETGQDTQYF.

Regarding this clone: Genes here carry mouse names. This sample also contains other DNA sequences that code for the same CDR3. The DNA read from the CDR3 is TGTGCCAGCGGTGAGACAGGGGGGAACACCGGG. This sequence encodes CASGETGGNTG. The full CDR3 sequence reads CASGETGGNTGQLYF. The rearrangement joins TRBV13-2 to TRBJ2-2, with 9 nucleotides matching TRBD1. The read ends 4 residues shy of where the CDR3 ends; the end is completed using the germline J gene. The V and J ends lost 2 bases and 2 bases, in that order; junction bases with no gene match: 1. CDR3 length: 15 amino acids. Germline loops: CDR1 NNHNN, CDR2 SYGAGS (reference sequence).

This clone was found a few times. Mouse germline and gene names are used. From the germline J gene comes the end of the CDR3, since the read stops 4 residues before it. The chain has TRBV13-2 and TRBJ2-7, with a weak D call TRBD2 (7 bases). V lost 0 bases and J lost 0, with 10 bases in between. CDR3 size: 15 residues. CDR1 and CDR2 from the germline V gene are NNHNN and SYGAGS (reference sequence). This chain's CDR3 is CASGDVRGASYEQYF. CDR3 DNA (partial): TGTGCCAGCGGTGATGTGAGGGGGGCCTCCTAT.

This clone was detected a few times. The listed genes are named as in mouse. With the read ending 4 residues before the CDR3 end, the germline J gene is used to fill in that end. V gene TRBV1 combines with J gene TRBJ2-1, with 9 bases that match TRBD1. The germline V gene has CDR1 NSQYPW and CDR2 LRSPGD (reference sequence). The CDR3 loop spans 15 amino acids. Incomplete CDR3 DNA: TGCACCTGCAGTGCCTCTCCGGGACAGGGAACT. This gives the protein CTCSASPGQGT. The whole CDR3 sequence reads CTCSASPGQGTEQFF. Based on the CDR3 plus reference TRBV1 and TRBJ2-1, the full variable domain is VTLLEQNPRWRLVPRGQAVNLRCILKNSQYPWMSWYQQDLQKQLQWLFTLRSPGDKEVKSLPGADYLATRVTDTELRLQVANMSQGRTLYCTCSASPGQGTEQFFGPGTRLTVL.

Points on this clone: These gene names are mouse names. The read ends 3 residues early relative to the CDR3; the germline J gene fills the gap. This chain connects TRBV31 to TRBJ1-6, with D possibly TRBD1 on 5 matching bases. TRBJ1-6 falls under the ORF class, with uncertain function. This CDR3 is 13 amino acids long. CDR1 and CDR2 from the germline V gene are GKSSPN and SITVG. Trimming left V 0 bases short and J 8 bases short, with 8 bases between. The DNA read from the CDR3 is TGTGCCTGGAGTCTCCAGGGAGATTCGCCC. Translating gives CAWSLQGDSP. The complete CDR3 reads CAWSLQGDSPLYF.

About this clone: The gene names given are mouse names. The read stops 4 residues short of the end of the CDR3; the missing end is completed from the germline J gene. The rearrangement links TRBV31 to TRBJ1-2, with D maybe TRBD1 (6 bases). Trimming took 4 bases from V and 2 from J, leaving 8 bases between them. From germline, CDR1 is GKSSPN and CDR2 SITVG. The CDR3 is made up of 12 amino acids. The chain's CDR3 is CAWKGHNSDYTF. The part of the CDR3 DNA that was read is TGTGCCTGGAAGGGACACAACTCC.

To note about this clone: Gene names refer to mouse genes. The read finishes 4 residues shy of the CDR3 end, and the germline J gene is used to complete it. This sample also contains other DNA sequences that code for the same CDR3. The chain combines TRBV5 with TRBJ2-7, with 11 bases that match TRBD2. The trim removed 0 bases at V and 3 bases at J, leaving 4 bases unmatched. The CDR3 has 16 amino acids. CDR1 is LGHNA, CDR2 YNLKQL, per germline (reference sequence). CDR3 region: CASSQDSGLGGYEQYF. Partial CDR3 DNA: TGTGCCAGCAGCCAAGACTCCGGACTGGGGGGCTAT.

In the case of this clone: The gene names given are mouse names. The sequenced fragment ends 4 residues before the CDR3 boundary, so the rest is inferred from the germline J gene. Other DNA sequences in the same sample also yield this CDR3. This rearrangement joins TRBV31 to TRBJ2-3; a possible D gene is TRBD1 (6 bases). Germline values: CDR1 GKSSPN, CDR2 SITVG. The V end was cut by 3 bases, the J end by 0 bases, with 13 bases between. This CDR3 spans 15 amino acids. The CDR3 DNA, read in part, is TGTGCCTGGAGCCGGGGACAAACTAGTGCAGAA. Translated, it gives CAWSRGQTSAE. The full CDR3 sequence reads CAWSRGQTSAETLYF.

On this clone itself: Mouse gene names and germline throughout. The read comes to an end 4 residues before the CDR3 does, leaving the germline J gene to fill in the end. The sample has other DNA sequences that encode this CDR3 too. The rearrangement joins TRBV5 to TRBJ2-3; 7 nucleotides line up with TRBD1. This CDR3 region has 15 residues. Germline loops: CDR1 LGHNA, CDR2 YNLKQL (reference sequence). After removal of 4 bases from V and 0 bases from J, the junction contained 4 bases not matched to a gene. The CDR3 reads CASSRDRSSAETLYF. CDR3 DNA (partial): TGTGCCAGCAGCCGGGACAGATCTAGTGCAGAA.

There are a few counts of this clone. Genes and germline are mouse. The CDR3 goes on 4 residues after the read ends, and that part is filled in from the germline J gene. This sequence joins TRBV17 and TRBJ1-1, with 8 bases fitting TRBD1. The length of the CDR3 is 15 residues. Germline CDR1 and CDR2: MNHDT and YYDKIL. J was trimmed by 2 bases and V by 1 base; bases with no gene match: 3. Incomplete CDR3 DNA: TGTGCTAGCAGTAGAGGCAGGGGGCCCAACACA. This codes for CASSRGRGPNT. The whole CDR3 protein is CASSRGRGPNTEVFF.

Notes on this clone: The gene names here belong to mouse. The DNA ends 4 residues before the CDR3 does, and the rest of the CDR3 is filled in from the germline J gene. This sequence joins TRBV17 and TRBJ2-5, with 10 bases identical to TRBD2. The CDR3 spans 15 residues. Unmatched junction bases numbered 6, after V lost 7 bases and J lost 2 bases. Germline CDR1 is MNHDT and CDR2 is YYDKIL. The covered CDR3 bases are TGTGCTAGCATCAGACTGGGGGGAGTCCAAGAC. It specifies CASIRLGGVQD. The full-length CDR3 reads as CASIRLGGVQDTQYF. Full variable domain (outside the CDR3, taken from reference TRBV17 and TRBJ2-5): DTTVKQNPRYKLARVGKPVNLICSQTMNHDTMYWYQKKPNQAPKLLLFYYDKILNREADTFEKFQSSRPNNSFCSLYIGSAGLEYSAMYLCASIRLGGVQDTQYFGPGTRLLVL.

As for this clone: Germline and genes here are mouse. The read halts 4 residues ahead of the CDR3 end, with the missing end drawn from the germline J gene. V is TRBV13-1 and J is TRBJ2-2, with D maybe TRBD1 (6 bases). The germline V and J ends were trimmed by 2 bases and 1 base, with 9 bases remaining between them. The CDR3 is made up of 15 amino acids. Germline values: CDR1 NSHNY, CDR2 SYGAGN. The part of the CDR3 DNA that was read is TGTGCCAGCAGTGAGCCAGGGGAAAACACCGGG. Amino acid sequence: CASSEPGENTG. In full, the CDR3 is CASSEPGENTGQLYF.